A selection of T cell receptor beta chains follows, all from one sample in a study of T-cell reconstitution after alpha-beta-depleted transplantation in children. TCRdb used MiXCR to reprocess the PCR reads, holding one entry per CDR3 protein. Of about 980,000 distinct CDR3 sequences listed, 25% to 35% were seen once; the top ten hold roughly 30%. Sequencing used PBMCs, mostly from graft donor cells, obtained 360 days after TCRalphabeta/CD19-depleted stem cell transplant. Receptors originate from a boy under two years old who had a stem cell transplant for SCID, so the T cells may come from the graft donor. Both conserved end residues are part of each CDR3. A D gene is named only where the DNA matches it firmly. Size is omitted from some rows. Given values are once, few, many or a class for expanded clones.

CDR3: CSARSSGGMVGELFF; DNA: TGCAGTGCTAGGAGTAGCGGGGGAATGGTCGGGGAGCTGTTTTTT; J: TRBJ2-2; V: TRBV20-1; D: TRBD2; size: -
CDR3: CASNPGHPYNEQFF; DNA: TGTGCCAGCAACCCGGGACACCCCTACAATGAGCAGTTCTTC; J: TRBJ2-1; V: TRBV7-9; D: -; size: few
CDR3: CATSTLTVLGQPQHF; DNA: TGTGCCACCAGCACTTTGACAGTTCTGGGTCAGCCCCAGCATTTT; J: TRBJ1-5; V: TRBV15; D: -; size: few
CDR3: CASSPWGREETQYF; DNA: TGTGCCAGCAGTCCCTGGGGGCGCGAGGAGACCCAGTACTTC; J: TRBJ2-5; V: TRBV28; D: -; size: -
CDR3: CASSQALGQGHTEAFF; DNA: TGTGCCAGCAGCCAAGCTCTCGGACAGGGTCACACTGAAGCTTTCTTT; J: TRBJ1-1; V: TRBV3-1; D: TRBD1; size: -
CDR3: CASSYSVWQRAYNEQFF; DNA: TGTGCCAGCAGTTACTCGGTATGGCAAAGGGCGTACAATGAGCAGTTCTTC; J: TRBJ2-1; V: TRBV6-5; D: -; size: few
CDR3: CASSRSGGRETQYF; DNA: TGTGCCAGCAGTCGGTCCGGGGGGAGGGAGACCCAGTACTTC; J: TRBJ2-5; V: TRBV12-3/TRBV12-4; D: TRBD2; size: few
CDR3: CASSVAEGKETQYF; DNA: TGTGCCAGCAGCGTAGCCGAGGGGAAAGAGACCCAGTACTTC; J: TRBJ2-5; V: TRBV9; D: -; size: -
CDR3: CSARTHYSNQPQHF; DNA: TGCAGTGCTAGGACACACTATAGCAATCAGCCCCAGCATTTT; J: TRBJ1-5; V: TRBV20-1; D: -; size: -
CDR3: CASRTSDRVEAFF; DNA: TGTGCCAGCAGAACCTCCGACAGGGTTGAAGCTTTCTTT; J: TRBJ1-1; V: TRBV6-1; D: TRBD1; size: few
CDR3: CASSYSGHRGWDTEAFF; DNA: TGTGCCAGCAGTTACTCGGGACACAGGGGCTGGGACACTGAAGCTTTCTTT; J: TRBJ1-1; V: TRBV6-5; D: TRBD1; size: -
CDR3: CASSYTPGALETQYF; DNA: TGTGCCAGCAGTTACACCCCCGGAGCCCTCGAGACCCAGTACTTC; J: TRBJ2-5; V: TRBV6-5; D: -; size: -
CDR3: CASSQAVRGLGEQFF; DNA: TGTGCCAGCAGCCAAGCGGTGAGGGGCTTAGGTGAGCAGTTCTTC; J: TRBJ2-1; V: TRBV3-1; D: -; size: few
CDR3: CASSQDLISYEQYF; DNA: TGCGCCAGCAGCCAAGATCTAATCAGCTACGAGCAGTACTTC; J: TRBJ2-7; V: TRBV4-1; D: -; size: -
CDR3: CASSWKLDSAREAFF; DNA: TGTGCCAGCAGCTGGAAACTCGACAGCGCTCGTGAAGCTTTCTTT; J: TRBJ1-1; V: TRBV5-6; D: -; size: -
CDR3: CASRPLSSGNTLYF; DNA: TGTGCCAGCAGACCCCTTAGCTCTGGAAACACCCTATATTTT; J: TRBJ1-3; V: TRBV6-1; D: -; size: -
CDR3: CASSQGQVNTGELFF; DNA: TGCGCCAGCAGCCAGGGACAGGTGAACACCGGGGAGCTGTTTTTT; J: TRBJ2-2; V: TRBV5-1; D: TRBD1; size: -
CDR3: CSAPDISGNTIYF; DNA: TGCAGTGCTCCCGACATATCTGGAAACACCATATATTTT; J: TRBJ1-3; V: TRBV20-1; D: -; size: -
CDR3: CASSIGTASSYEQYF; DNA: TGCGCCAGCAGCATCGGGACGGCTAGCTCCTACGAGCAGTACTTC; J: TRBJ2-7; V: TRBV5-1; D: -; size: -
CDR3: CASSWSGARSYNEQFF; DNA: TGTGCCAGCAGCTGGAGCGGGGCTCGCTCCTACAATGAGCAGTTCTTC; J: TRBJ2-1; V: TRBV7-3; D: TRBD2; size: -
CDR3: CASSPPQGLRQETQYF; DNA: TGTGCCAGCTCACCCCCACAGGGGTTGCGTCAAGAGACCCAGTACTTC; J: TRBJ2-5; V: TRBV18; D: TRBD1; size: -
CDR3: CASSSWRAGGAQYF; DNA: TGTGCCAGCAGTTCCTGGAGGGCCGGGGGGGCCCAGTACTTC; J: TRBJ2-5; V: TRBV12-3/TRBV12-4; D: TRBD2; size: -
CDR3: CASSLIAAGDQETQYF; DNA: TGCGCCAGCAGCCTTATAGCGGCGGGGGACCAAGAGACCCAGTACTTC; J: TRBJ2-5; V: TRBV5-1; D: TRBD2; size: few
CDR3: CASSLARASGDGETQYF; DNA: TGTGCCAGCAGCTTAGCGAGAGCTAGCGGGGACGGAGAGACCCAGTACTTC; J: TRBJ2-5; V: TRBV7-6; D: TRBD2; size: -
CDR3: CASSPTNNEQFF; DNA: TGCGCCAGCAGCCCCACCAATAATGAGCAGTTCTTC; J: TRBJ2-1; V: TRBV12-3/TRBV12-4; D: -; size: many